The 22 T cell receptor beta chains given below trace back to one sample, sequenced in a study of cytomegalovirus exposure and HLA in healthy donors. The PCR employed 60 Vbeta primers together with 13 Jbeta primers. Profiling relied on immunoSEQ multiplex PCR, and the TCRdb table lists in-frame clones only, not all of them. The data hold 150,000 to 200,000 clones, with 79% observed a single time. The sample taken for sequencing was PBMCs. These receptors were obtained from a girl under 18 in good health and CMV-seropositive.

CDR3 DNA sequence: TGTGCCTGCACCGGGACAGGGGCCCCGGTATGGGGGACCGGGGAGCTGTTTTTT. Protein: CACTGTGAPVWGTGELFF. V gene TRBV30 combines with J gene TRBJ2-2; 10 bases are a match to TRBD1. Germline lookup yields CDR1 GTSNPN and CDR2 SVGIG (reference sequence). Trimming removed 6 bases from V and 5 bases from J; junction bases left unmatched: 18. This CDR3 comprises 18 residues.

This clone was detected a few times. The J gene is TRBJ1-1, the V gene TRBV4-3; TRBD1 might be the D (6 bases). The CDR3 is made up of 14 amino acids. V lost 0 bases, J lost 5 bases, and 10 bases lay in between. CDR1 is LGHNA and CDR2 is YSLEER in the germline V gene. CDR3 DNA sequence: TGCGCCAGCAGCCAAGACAGGGGTAGAACTGAAGCTTTCTTT. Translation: CASSQDRGRTEAFF.

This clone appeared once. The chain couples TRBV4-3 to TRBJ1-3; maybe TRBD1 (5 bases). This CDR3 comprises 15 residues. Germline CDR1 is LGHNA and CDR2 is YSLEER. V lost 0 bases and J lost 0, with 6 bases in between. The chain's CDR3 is CASSQETVSGNTIYF. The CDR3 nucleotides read TGCGCCAGCAGCCAAGAGACAGTCTCTGGAAACACCATATATTTT.

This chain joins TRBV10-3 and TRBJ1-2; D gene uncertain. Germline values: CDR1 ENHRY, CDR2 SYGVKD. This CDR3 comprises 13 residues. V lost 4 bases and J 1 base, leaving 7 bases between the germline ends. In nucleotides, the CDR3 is TGTGCCATCAGTGTCGAGGTTAACTATGGCTACACCTTC. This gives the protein CAISVEVNYGYTF.

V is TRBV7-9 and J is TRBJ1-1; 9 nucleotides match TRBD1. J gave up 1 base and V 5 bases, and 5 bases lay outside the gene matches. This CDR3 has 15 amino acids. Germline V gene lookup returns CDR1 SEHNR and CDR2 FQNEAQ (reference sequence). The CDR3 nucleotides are TGTGCCAGCAGCCCATACAGGGGGCCGAACACTGAAGCTTTCTTT. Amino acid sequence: CASSPYRGPNTEAFF.

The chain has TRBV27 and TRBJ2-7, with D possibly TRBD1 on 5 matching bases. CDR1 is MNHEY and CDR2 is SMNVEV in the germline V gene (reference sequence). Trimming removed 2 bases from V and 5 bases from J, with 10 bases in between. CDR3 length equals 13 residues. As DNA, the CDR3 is TGTGCCAGCAGTTTAAGGCCAGGGCACGAGCAGTACTTC. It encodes CASSLRPGHEQYF.

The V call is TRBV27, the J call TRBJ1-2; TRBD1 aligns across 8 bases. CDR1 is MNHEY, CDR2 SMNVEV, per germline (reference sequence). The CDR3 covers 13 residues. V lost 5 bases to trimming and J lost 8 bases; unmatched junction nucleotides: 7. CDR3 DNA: TGTGCCAGCAGTATAGGACAGGGTGGAGGCTACACCTTC. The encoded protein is CASSIGQGGGYTF.

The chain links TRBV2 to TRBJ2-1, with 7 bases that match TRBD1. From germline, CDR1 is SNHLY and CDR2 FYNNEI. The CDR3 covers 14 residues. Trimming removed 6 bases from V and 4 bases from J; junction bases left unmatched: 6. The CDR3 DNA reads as TGTGCCAGCAGGGGGGACAGTAGTTACAATGAGCAGTTCTTC. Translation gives CASRGDSSYNEQFF.

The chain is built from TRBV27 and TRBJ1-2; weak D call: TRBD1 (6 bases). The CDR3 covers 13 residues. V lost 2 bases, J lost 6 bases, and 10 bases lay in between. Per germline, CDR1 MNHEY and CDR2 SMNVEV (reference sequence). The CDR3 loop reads CASSLARGHGYTF. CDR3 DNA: TGTGCCAGCAGTTTAGCGCGGGGGCATGGCTACACCTTC.

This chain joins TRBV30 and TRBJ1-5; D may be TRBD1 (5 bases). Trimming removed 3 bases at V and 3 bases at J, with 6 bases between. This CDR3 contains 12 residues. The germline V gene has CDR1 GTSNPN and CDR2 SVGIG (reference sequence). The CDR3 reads CAWSRDNQPQHF. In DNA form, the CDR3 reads TGTGCCTGGAGCAGGGACAATCAGCCCCAGCATTTT.

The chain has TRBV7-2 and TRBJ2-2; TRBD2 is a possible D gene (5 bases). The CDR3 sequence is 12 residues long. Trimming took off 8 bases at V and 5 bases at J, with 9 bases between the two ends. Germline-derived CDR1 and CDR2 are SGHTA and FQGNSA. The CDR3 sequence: CASGWETGELFF. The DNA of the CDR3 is TGTGCCAGCGGTTGGGAGACCGGGGAGCTGTTTTTT.

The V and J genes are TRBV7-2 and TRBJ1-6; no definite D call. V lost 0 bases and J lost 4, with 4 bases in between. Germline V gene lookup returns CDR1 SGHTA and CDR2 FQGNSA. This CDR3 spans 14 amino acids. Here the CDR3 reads CASSLAAYNSPLHF. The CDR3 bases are TGTGCCAGCAGCTTAGCTGCGTATAATTCACCCCTCCACTTT.

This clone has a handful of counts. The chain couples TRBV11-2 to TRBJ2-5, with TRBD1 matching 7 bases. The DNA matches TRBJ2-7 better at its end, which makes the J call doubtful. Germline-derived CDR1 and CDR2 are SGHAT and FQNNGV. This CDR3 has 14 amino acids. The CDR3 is CASSSTGRFYEQYF. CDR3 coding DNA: TGTGCCAGCAGCTCGACAGGGCGGTTCTACGAGCAGTACTTC.

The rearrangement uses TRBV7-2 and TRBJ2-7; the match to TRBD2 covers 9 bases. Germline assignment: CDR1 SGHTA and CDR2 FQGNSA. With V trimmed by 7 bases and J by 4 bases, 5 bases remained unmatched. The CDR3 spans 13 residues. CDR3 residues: CASIGGGGYEQYF. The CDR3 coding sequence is TGTGCCAGCATAGGCGGGGGGGGTTACGAGCAGTACTTC.

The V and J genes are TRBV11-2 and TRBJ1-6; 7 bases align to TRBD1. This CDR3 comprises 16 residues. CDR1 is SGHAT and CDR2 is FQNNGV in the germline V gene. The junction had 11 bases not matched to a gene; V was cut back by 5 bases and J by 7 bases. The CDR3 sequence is CASSASGTADNSPLHF. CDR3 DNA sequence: TGTGCCAGCAGCGCATCCGGGACAGCGGACAATTCACCCCTCCACTTT.

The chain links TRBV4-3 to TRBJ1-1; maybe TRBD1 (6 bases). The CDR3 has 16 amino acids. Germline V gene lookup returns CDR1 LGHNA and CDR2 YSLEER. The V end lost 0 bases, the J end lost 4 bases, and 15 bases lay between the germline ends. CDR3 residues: CASSQEEYRGGTEAFF. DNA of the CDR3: TGCGCCAGCAGCCAAGAAGAATATAGGGGGGGCACTGAAGCTTTCTTT.

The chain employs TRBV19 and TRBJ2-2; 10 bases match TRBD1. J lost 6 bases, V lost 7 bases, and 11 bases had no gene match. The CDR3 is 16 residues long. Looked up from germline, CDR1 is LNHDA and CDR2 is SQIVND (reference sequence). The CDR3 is CASTQTGGAVAGELFF. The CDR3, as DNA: TGTGCCAGTACCCAGACAGGGGGCGCGGTAGCCGGGGAGCTGTTTTTT.

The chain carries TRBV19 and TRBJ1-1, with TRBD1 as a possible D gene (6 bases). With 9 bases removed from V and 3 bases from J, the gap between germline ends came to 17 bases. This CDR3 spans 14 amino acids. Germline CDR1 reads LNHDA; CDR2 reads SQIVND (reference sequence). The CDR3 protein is CASTEGTYYTEAFF. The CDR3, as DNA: TGTGCCAGCACCGAGGGGACATACTACACTGAAGCTTTCTTT.

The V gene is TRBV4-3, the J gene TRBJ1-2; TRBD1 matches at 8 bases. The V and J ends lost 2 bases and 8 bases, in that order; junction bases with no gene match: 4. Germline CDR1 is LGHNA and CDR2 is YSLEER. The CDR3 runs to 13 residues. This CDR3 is CASSQRTGYGYTF. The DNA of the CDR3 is TGCGCCAGCAGCCAAAGGACAGGGTACGGCTACACCTTC.

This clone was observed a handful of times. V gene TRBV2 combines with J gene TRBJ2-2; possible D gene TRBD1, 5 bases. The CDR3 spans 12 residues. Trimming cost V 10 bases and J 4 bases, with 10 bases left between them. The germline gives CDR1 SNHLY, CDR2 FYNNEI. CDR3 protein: CATGQGTGELFF. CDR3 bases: TGTGCCACAGGGCAGGGCACCGGGGAGCTGTTTTTT.

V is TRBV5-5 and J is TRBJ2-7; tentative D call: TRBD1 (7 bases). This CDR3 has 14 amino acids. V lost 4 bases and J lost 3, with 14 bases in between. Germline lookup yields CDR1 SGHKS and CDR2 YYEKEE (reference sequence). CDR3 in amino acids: CASSPRQGGYEQYF. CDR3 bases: TGTGCCAGCAGCCCACGACAGGGAGGCTACGAGCAGTACTTC.

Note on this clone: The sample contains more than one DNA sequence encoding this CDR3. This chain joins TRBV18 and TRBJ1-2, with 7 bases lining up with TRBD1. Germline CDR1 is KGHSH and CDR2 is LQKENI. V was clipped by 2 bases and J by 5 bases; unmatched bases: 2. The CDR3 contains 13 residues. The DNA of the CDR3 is TGTGCCAGCTCACCATCAGGGGGGTATGGCTACACCTTC. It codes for CASSPSGGYGYTF.